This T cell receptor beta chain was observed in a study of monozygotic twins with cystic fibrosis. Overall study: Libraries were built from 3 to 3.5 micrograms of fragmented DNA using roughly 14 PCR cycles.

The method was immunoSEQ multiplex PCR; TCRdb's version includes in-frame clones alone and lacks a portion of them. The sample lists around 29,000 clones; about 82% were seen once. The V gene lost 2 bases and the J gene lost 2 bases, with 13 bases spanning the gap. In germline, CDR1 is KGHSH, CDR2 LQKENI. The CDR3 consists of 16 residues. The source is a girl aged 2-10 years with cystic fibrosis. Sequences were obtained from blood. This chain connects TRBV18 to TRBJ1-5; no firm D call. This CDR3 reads CASSPSPRNGNQPQHF. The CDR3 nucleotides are TGTGCCAGCTCACCAAGTCCCCGGAATGGCAATCAGCCCCAGCATTTT. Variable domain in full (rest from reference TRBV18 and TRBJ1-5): NAGVMQNPRHLVRRRGQEARLRCSPMKGHSHVYWYRQLPEEGLKFMVYLQKENIIDESGMPKERFSAEFPKEGPSILRIQQVVRGDSAAYFCASSPSPRNGNQPQHFGDGTRLSIL.